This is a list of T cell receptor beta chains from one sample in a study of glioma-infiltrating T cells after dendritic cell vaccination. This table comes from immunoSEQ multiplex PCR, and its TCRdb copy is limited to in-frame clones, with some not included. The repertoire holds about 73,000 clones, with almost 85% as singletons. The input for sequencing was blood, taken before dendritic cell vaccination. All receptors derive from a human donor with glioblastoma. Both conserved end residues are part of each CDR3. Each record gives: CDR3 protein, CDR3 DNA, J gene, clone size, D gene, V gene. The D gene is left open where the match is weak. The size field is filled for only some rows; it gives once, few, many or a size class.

CDR3aa: CASSEGGGSDTQYF
CDR3nt: TGTGCCAGCAGTGAGGGCGGGGGGTCAGATACGCAGTATTTT
j_gene: TRBJ2-3
abundance: few
d_gene: TRBD2
v_gene: TRBV2

CDR3aa: CASSEDPRSKNIQYF
CDR3nt: TGTGCCAGCAGTGAAGACCCGAGGTCCAAAAACATTCAGTACTTC
j_gene: TRBJ2-4
abundance: NA
d_gene: NA
v_gene: TRBV6-1

CDR3aa: CASSYSLRQGYTF
CDR3nt: TGTGCCAGCAGTTACTCCCTAAGGCAGGGGTACACCTTC
j_gene: TRBJ1-2
abundance: NA
d_gene: NA
v_gene: TRBV6-5

CDR3aa: CASSDRTGDYIGYTF
CDR3nt: TGTGCCAGCAGTGACCGGACAGGGGATTATATAGGCTACACCTTC
j_gene: TRBJ1-2
abundance: NA
d_gene: TRBD1
v_gene: TRBV2

CDR3aa: CASRQGAIGEAFF
CDR3nt: TGTGCCAGTAGACAGGGGGCAATTGGAGAAGCTTTCTTT
j_gene: TRBJ1-1
abundance: NA
d_gene: TRBD1
v_gene: TRBV19

CDR3aa: CSVEDRYGAEQYF
CDR3nt: TGCAGCGTTGAAGATCGGTATGGTGCCGAGCAGTACTTC
j_gene: TRBJ2-7
abundance: NA
d_gene: NA
v_gene: TRBV29-1

CDR3aa: CASRTGRDTEAFF
CDR3nt: TGTGCCAGCCGGACAGGGAGGGACACTGAAGCTTTCTTT
j_gene: TRBJ1-1
abundance: NA
d_gene: TRBD1
v_gene: TRBV27

CDR3aa: CASSEAGPSTDTQYF
CDR3nt: TGCGCCAGCAGTGAGGCGGGCCCTAGCACAGATACGCAGTATTTT
j_gene: TRBJ2-3
abundance: NA
d_gene: NA
v_gene: TRBV10-2

CDR3aa: CASSSGPPGLAGGLAKNIQYF
CDR3nt: TGCGCCAGCAGCTCCGGACCTCCGGGACTAGCGGGAGGATTGGCCAAAAACATTCAGTACTTC
j_gene: TRBJ2-4
abundance: NA
d_gene: TRBD2
v_gene: TRBV5-1

CDR3aa: CASSAGTSPKNIQYF
CDR3nt: TGTGCCAGTAGTGCCGGGACTAGTCCCAAAAACATTCAGTACTTC
j_gene: TRBJ2-4
abundance: NA
d_gene: TRBD2
v_gene: TRBV19

CDR3aa: CASNKRGGYDEQFF
CDR3nt: TGTGCCAGCAATAAAAGGGGGGGGTACGACGAGCAGTTCTTC
j_gene: TRBJ2-1
abundance: NA
d_gene: NA
v_gene: TRBV6-5

CDR3aa: CASSDVSRGLYTGELFF
CDR3nt: TGTGCCAGCAGTGATGTCTCCCGGGGGTTGTACACCGGGGAGCTGTTTTTT
j_gene: TRBJ2-2
abundance: NA
d_gene: NA
v_gene: TRBV25-1

CDR3aa: CASLKRTGEANTIYF
CDR3nt: TGTGCCAGTTTGAAACGGACAGGGGAGGCAAACACCATATATTTT
j_gene: TRBJ1-3
abundance: NA
d_gene: TRBD1
v_gene: TRBV19

CDR3aa: CASNTGGPDNEQFF
CDR3nt: TGTGCCAGTAATACGGGGGGGCCGGACAATGAGCAGTTCTTC
j_gene: TRBJ2-1
abundance: NA
d_gene: TRBD2
v_gene: TRBV19

CDR3aa: CASSQGRSGRTDTQYF
CDR3nt: TGTGCCAGCAGCCAAGGGCGCAGCGGGAGAACAGATACGCAGTATTTT
j_gene: TRBJ2-3
abundance: NA
d_gene: TRBD2
v_gene: TRBV14

CDR3aa: CASSPRSRTDMNTEAFF
CDR3nt: TGTGCCAGCTCACCGAGGTCGCGAACGGACATGAACACTGAAGCTTTCTTT
j_gene: TRBJ1-1
abundance: few
d_gene: NA
v_gene: TRBV18

CDR3aa: CASLQVVTEAFF
CDR3nt: TGTGCCAGCTTACAGGTTGTCACTGAAGCTTTCTTT
j_gene: TRBJ1-1
abundance: NA
d_gene: NA
v_gene: TRBV6-1

CDR3aa: CASSLGSGNTEAFF
CDR3nt: TGTGCCAGCAGCTTAGGCTCGGGGAACACTGAAGCTTTCTTT
j_gene: TRBJ1-1
abundance: NA
d_gene: NA
v_gene: TRBV7-6

CDR3aa: CAIRDYASYQETQYF
CDR3nt: TGTGCCATCAGAGACTATGCCTCGTACCAAGAGACCCAGTACTTC
j_gene: TRBJ2-5
abundance: NA
d_gene: NA
v_gene: TRBV10-3

CDR3aa: CASSFGQEDVSPLHF
CDR3nt: TGCGCCAGCAGCTTCGGACAGGAGGACGTATCACCCCTCCACTTT
j_gene: TRBJ1-6
abundance: NA
d_gene: TRBD1
v_gene: TRBV5-1

CDR3aa: CASSPGVGQRFQETQYF
CDR3nt: TGCGCCAGCAGCCCGGGCGTTGGACAGCGGTTCCAAGAGACCCAGTACTTC
j_gene: TRBJ2-5
abundance: NA
d_gene: NA
v_gene: TRBV4-1

CDR3aa: CASRLYTASTEAFF
CDR3nt: TGTGCCAGCCGACTATATACCGCGAGCACTGAAGCTTTCTTT
j_gene: TRBJ1-1
abundance: NA
d_gene: NA
v_gene: TRBV2

CDR3aa: CASSSTSGRARAQETQYF
CDR3nt: TGTGCCAGCAGTTCAACTAGCGGGAGGGCCAGAGCCCAAGAGACCCAGTACTTC
j_gene: TRBJ2-5
abundance: NA
d_gene: TRBD2
v_gene: TRBV27

CDR3aa: CASSLYPKTDGYTF
CDR3nt: TGTGCCAGCAGTTTATACCCGAAGACAGATGGCTACACCTTC
j_gene: TRBJ1-2
abundance: NA
d_gene: NA
v_gene: TRBV27

CDR3aa: CASSLGQGRGTEAFF
CDR3nt: TGTGCCAGCAGCTTAGGACAGGGTAGAGGGACTGAAGCTTTCTTT
j_gene: TRBJ1-1
abundance: NA
d_gene: TRBD1
v_gene: TRBV11-2

CDR3aa: CASSESWGLAGSSTDTQYF
CDR3nt: TGCGCCAGCAGTGAGTCTTGGGGACTAGCGGGATCTAGCACAGATACGCAGTATTTT
j_gene: TRBJ2-3
abundance: NA
d_gene: TRBD2
v_gene: TRBV10-1

CDR3aa: CASSARQFVTEAFF
CDR3nt: TGTGCCAGCAGCGCCCGACAGTTCGTCACTGAAGCTTTCTTT
j_gene: TRBJ1-1
abundance: few
d_gene: NA
v_gene: TRBV9

CDR3aa: CASSAEGLAGVGRGNEQFF
CDR3nt: TGTGCCAGCAGCGCCGAGGGACTAGCGGGAGTCGGGCGTGGGAATGAGCAGTTCTTC
j_gene: TRBJ2-1
abundance: NA
d_gene: TRBD2
v_gene: TRBV9

CDR3aa: CASSQDADTYTDTQYF
CDR3nt: TGTGCCAGCAGCCAAGATGCGGATACTTACACAGATACGCAGTATTTT
j_gene: TRBJ2-3
abundance: few
d_gene: NA
v_gene: TRBV4-2

CDR3aa: CASSYSAGANYGYTF
CDR3nt: TGTGCCAGCAGTTACTCGGCCGGGGCTAACTATGGCTACACCTTC
j_gene: TRBJ1-2
abundance: NA
d_gene: NA
v_gene: TRBV6-5

CDR3aa: CASRKRGVAAANTGELFF
CDR3nt: TGTGCCAGCAGAAAACGGGGGGTAGCGGCCGCGAACACCGGGGAGCTGTTTTTT
j_gene: TRBJ2-2
abundance: NA
d_gene: TRBD2
v_gene: TRBV27

CDR3aa: CASSSNGGQFF
CDR3nt: TGTGCCAGCAGTTCAAACGGTGGGCAGTTCTTC
j_gene: TRBJ2-1
abundance: few
d_gene: NA
v_gene: TRBV6-1

CDR3aa: CAIGTSTDNEQFF
CDR3nt: TGTGCCATCGGGACTAGCACGGACAATGAGCAGTTCTTC
j_gene: TRBJ2-1
abundance: NA
d_gene: TRBD2
v_gene: TRBV10-3

CDR3aa: CASSIVLLGRGSNEQFF
CDR3nt: TGTGCCAGTAGTATAGTTTTGTTGGGCAGGGGGAGCAATGAGCAGTTCTTC
j_gene: TRBJ2-1
abundance: NA
d_gene: TRBD1
v_gene: TRBV19

CDR3aa: CASPGDRDTNTDTQYF
CDR3nt: TGTGCCAGCCCAGGGGACCGGGACACAAACACAGATACGCAGTATTTT
j_gene: TRBJ2-3
abundance: NA
d_gene: NA
v_gene: TRBV6-8

CDR3aa: CASSLGTGNEQFF
CDR3nt: TGCGCCAGCAGCTTGGGGACTGGCAATGAGCAGTTCTTC
j_gene: TRBJ2-1
abundance: NA
d_gene: NA
v_gene: TRBV5-1

CDR3aa: CASTTLRTAPNQPQHF
CDR3nt: TGTGCCAGTACCACGCTAAGGACAGCTCCAAATCAGCCCCAGCATTTT
j_gene: TRBJ1-5
abundance: NA
d_gene: NA
v_gene: TRBV19

CDR3aa: CASNSVGRGTGELFF
CDR3nt: TGTGCCAGTAATTCGGTGGGGCGAGGCACCGGGGAGCTGTTTTTT
j_gene: TRBJ2-2
abundance: NA
d_gene: NA
v_gene: TRBV19

CDR3aa: CASSVDSTGYNEQFF
CDR3nt: TGCGCCAGCAGCGTAGACTCGACGGGCTACAATGAGCAGTTCTTC
j_gene: TRBJ2-1
abundance: NA
d_gene: NA
v_gene: TRBV5-1

CDR3aa: CASSGGQGRNEQFF
CDR3nt: TGTGCCAGCAGTGGGGGACAGGGTCGGAATGAGCAGTTCTTC
j_gene: TRBJ2-1
abundance: NA
d_gene: TRBD1
v_gene: TRBV2

CDR3aa: CASSYSTGGSYEQYF
CDR3nt: TGTGCCAGCAGTTACTCGACCGGGGGGTCCTACGAGCAGTACTTC
j_gene: TRBJ2-7
abundance: few
d_gene: TRBD2
v_gene: TRBV6-5

CDR3aa: CASSPRTSGSNEQFF
CDR3nt: TGCGCCAGCAGCCCTCGGACTAGCGGGAGCAATGAGCAGTTCTTC
j_gene: TRBJ2-1
abundance: NA
d_gene: TRBD2
v_gene: TRBV5-1

CDR3aa: CASSGVAWETQYF
CDR3nt: TGTGCCAGCAGCGGAGTCGCGTGGGAGACCCAGTACTTC
j_gene: TRBJ2-5
abundance: NA
d_gene: NA
v_gene: TRBV7-3

CDR3aa: CASSPTAENTEAFF
CDR3nt: TGTGCCAGCAGCCCGACCGCGGAAAACACTGAAGCTTTCTTT
j_gene: TRBJ1-1
abundance: NA
d_gene: NA
v_gene: TRBV14

CDR3aa: CASSEYRTEAFF
CDR3nt: TGTGCCAGCAGTGAATATCGCACTGAAGCTTTCTTT
j_gene: TRBJ1-1
abundance: NA
d_gene: NA
v_gene: TRBV6-1

CDR3aa: CAIGRVNTEAFF
CDR3nt: TGTGCCATTGGGAGGGTGAACACTGAAGCTTTCTTT
j_gene: TRBJ1-1
abundance: NA
d_gene: NA
v_gene: TRBV6-6

CDR3aa: CASMRTGSSTEAFF
CDR3nt: TGCGCCAGCATGAGGACAGGGAGTAGCACTGAAGCTTTCTTT
j_gene: TRBJ1-1
abundance: NA
d_gene: TRBD1
v_gene: TRBV5-1

CDR3aa: CASSRTPGEETQYF
CDR3nt: TGCGCCAGCAGTCGTACCCCGGGGGAAGAGACCCAGTACTTC
j_gene: TRBJ2-5
abundance: once
d_gene: NA
v_gene: TRBV5-1

CDR3aa: CASSLETGANNEKLFF
CDR3nt: TGCGCCAGCAGCTTGGAAACAGGGGCCAATAATGAAAAACTGTTTTTT
j_gene: TRBJ1-4
abundance: NA
d_gene: TRBD1
v_gene: TRBV5-1

CDR3aa: CASSLGAGATEAFF
CDR3nt: TGTGCCAGCAGCTTGGGTGCAGGGGCCACTGAAGCTTTCTTT
j_gene: TRBJ1-1
abundance: NA
d_gene: NA
v_gene: TRBV7-8

CDR3aa: CASSSATRIHTEAFF
CDR3nt: TGTGCCAGCAGCTCGGCGACACGCATTCACACTGAAGCTTTCTTT
j_gene: TRBJ1-1
abundance: NA
d_gene: NA
v_gene: TRBV5-4

CDR3aa: CASSSPDKANYGYTF
CDR3nt: TGTGCCAGCAGCTCCCCGGACAAGGCTAACTATGGCTACACCTTC
j_gene: TRBJ1-2
abundance: NA
d_gene: NA
v_gene: TRBV11-2

CDR3aa: CASSLVYRTGLGNTIYF
CDR3nt: TGTGCCAGCAGCTTAGTTTACCGGACAGGCCTTGGAAACACCATATATTTT
j_gene: TRBJ1-3
abundance: NA
d_gene: TRBD1
v_gene: TRBV11-2

CDR3aa: CSATVTTIEQFF
CDR3nt: TGCAGCGCGACAGTAACGACAATTGAGCAGTTCTTC
j_gene: TRBJ2-1
abundance: NA
d_gene: NA
v_gene: TRBV29-1

CDR3aa: CASSYFGQGTYEQYF
CDR3nt: TGTGCCAGCAGTTACTTCGGACAGGGCACCTACGAGCAGTACTTC
j_gene: TRBJ2-7
abundance: NA
d_gene: TRBD1
v_gene: TRBV6-5